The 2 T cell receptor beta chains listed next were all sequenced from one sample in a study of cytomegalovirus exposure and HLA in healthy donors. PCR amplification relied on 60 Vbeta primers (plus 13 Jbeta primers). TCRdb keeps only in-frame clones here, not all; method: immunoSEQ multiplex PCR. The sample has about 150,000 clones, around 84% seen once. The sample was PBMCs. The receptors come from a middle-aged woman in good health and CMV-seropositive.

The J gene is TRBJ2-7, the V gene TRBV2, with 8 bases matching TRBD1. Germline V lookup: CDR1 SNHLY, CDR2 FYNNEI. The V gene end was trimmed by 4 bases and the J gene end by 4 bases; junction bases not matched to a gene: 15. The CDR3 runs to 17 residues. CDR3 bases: TGTGCCAGCAGTGTAGCCGGAGGGCGGAGACAGGGGTACGAGCAGTACTTC. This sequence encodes CASSVAGGRRQGYEQYF.

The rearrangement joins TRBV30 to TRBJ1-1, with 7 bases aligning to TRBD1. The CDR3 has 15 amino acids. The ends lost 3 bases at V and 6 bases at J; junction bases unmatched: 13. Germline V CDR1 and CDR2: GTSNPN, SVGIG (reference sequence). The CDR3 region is CAWSLRQGRVAEAFF. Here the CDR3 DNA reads TGTGCCTGGAGCCTAAGACAGGGCCGAGTCGCTGAAGCTTTCTTT.